This TCR beta chain was identified during a study of low-dose radiotherapy and immunotherapy resistance in tumors. The length of the CDR3 is 13 residues. Trimming removed 5 bases from V and 4 bases from J; junction bases left unmatched: 0. CDR1 is SGHTA, CDR2 FQGTGA, per germline. Primers targeting TRAV and TRBV primed first-strand cDNA, covering alpha and beta chains. Using a constant-region primer together with a V-primer adapter, TCRs were subjected to around 22 PCR cycles of amplification. TCRdb independently ran MiXCR on the reads; one entry per CDR3 protein. The sample gives some 82,000 distinct CDR3 sequences, 18% of which show up once; 5.5% to 6% is in the top ten. Documented time point: before trial treatment. This clonotype was counted between two and nine times.

The clonotype originates from a male donor with prostate cancer. The chain couples TRBV7-3 to TRBJ2-5; 11 nucleotides align to TRBD2. The sequencing used PBMCs, collected before treatment. The CDR3 DNA sequence: TGTGCCAGCAGCACTAGCGGGGGAGAGACCCAGTACTTC. Encoded protein: CASSTSGGETQYF.